This TCR beta chain was identified in a study of blood T cells in healthy people across ages. This clonotype has a handful of counts. A second PCR, run for about 6 to 11 cycles, used a sample-barcoded 5' primer plus a J-beta primer mix. TCRdb processed the 5' RACE reads anew with MiXCR; each CDR3 protein has one entry. Here the sample spans about 1.8 million distinct CDR3 sequences, roughly 52% being singletons. Peripheral blood was drawn, ten milliliters per donor. Trimming pared 0 bases from V and 2 bases from J, leaving 11 bases between. Germline assignment: CDR1 SGHTA and CDR2 FQGNSA. CDR3 length: 15 residues.

Sequenced sample: blood. The rearrangement links TRBV7-2 to TRBJ2-7; D might be TRBD2 (7 bases). The sequence was collected from a woman aged 40 to 55 in good health. CDR3 DNA sequence: TGTGCCAGCAGCTTAGCCAACGGGGGGCCCTACGAGCAGTACTTC. It is translated as CASSLANGGPYEQYF.